The clone carrying this TCR beta chain showed up just a few times. The antigen is unknown. The data derive from a study of shared clonotypes between healthy human individuals. Overall study: CD4 naive cells filled three plates per donor, CD4 memory three, CD8 naive two and CD8 memory one.

The CDR3 extends over 14 amino acids. V gave up 6 bases and J gave up 3 bases; unmatched junction bases: 8. The germline CDR1 and CDR2 sequences are SNHLY and FYNNEI. In the naive CD8 group, cells lacked CD45RO and were positively selected for CCR7, so terminally differentiated effector memory CD45RA+ cells were left out. Within Nashville, Tennessee resided all donors, each a Caucasian adult. The assay was immunoSEQ multiplex PCR, and TCRdb's table has in-frame clones only and misses some. The table shows a few hundred thousand clones, with roughly 96% occurring only once. Study results and limitations: Represented diversity, genetic and exposure-history alike, was limited by few donors. Researchers sampled blood only, noting tissue repertoires likely differ.

The sequence was obtained from a woman younger than 45 in good health. This chain joins TRBV2 and TRBJ2-7, with 7 positions matching TRBD1. Sequenced: naive CD8+ T cells sorted from blood. CDR3 nucleotides: TGTGCCAGCAGAACACCGGACAGGATCTACGAGCAGTACTTC. It translates to CASRTPDRIYEQYF.